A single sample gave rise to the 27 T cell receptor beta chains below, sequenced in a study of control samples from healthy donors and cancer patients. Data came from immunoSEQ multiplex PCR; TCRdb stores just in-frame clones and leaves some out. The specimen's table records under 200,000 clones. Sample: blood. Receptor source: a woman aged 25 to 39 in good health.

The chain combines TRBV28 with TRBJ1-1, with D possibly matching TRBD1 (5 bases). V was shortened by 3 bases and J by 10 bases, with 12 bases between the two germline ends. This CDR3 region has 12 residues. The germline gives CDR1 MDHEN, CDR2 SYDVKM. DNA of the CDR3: TGTGCCAGCAGTTTGAGGAGGGGACGAGCTTTCTTT. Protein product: CASSLRRGRAFF.

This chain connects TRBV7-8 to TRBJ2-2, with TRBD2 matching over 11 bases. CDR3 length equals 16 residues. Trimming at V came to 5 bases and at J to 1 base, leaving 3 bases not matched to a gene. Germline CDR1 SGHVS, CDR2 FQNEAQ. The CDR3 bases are TGTGCCAGCAGCCCAGGACTAGCGGGGAACACCGGGGAGCTGTTTTTT. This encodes CASSPGLAGNTGELFF.

CDR3 coding DNA: TGTGCCAGCAGTTACGCGGGCCCTGGAGGTGGGACCCAGTACTTC. Protein: CASSYAGPGGGTQYF. V gene TRBV6-5 combines with J gene TRBJ2-5, with D possibly being TRBD2 (5 bases). The CDR3 length is 15 residues. V was clipped by 2 bases and J by 7 bases, with 17 bases between them. Germline V gene sequence: CDR1 MNHEY, CDR2 SVGAGI.

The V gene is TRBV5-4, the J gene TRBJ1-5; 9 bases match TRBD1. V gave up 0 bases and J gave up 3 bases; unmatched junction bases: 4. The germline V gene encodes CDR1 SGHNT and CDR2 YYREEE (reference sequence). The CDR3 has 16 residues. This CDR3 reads CASSLGGTGINQPQHF. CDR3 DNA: TGTGCCAGCAGCTTGGGAGGGACAGGGATCAATCAGCCCCAGCATTTT.

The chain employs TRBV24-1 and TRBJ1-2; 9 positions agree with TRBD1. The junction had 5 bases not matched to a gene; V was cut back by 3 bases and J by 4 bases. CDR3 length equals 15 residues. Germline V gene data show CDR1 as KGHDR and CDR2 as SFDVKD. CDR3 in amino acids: CATSDTAQGAYGYTF. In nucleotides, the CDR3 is TGTGCCACCAGTGATACCGCACAGGGGGCCTATGGCTACACCTTC.

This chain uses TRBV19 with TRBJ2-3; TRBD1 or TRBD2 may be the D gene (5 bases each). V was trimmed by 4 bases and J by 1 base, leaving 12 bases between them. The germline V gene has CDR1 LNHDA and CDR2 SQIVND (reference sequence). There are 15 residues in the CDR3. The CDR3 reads CASSTLLGGTDTQYF. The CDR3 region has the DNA TGTGCCAGTAGTACTCTCTTGGGGGGCACAGATACGCAGTATTTT.

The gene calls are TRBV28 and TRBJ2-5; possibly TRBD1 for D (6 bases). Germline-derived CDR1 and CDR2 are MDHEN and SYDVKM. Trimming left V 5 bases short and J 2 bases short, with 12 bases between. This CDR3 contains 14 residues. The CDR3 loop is CASSVRQVQETQYF. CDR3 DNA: TGTGCCAGCAGTGTCAGACAGGTTCAAGAGACCCAGTACTTC.

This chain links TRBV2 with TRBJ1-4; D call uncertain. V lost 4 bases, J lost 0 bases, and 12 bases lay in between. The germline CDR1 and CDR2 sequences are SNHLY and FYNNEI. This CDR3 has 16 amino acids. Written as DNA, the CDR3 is TGTGCCAGCAGTGGGCAGGTATCTGCAACTAATGAAAAACTGTTTTTT. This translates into CASSGQVSATNEKLFF.

As DNA, the CDR3 is TGTGCCAGCAGTTACGGGAACAGGGTGGCATGGAACACTGAAGCTTTCTTT. Translating gives CASSYGNRVAWNTEAFF. The chain recombines TRBV6-2 or TRBV6-3 with TRBJ1-1; possible D gene TRBD1, 6 bases. The CDR3 spans 17 residues. Germline V CDR1 and CDR2: MNHEY, SVGEGT. The V and J ends lost 2 bases and 1 base respectively, with 17 bases between them.

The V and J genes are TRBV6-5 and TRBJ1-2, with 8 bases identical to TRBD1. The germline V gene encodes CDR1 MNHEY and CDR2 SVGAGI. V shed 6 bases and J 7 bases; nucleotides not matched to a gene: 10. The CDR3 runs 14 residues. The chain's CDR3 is CASRYIDRGFGYTF. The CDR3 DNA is TGTGCCAGCAGATATATTGACAGGGGTTTTGGCTACACCTTC.

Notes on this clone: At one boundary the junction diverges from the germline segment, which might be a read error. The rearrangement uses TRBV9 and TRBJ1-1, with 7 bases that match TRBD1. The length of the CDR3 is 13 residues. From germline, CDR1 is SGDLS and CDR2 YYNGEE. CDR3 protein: CASSVGGYTEAFF. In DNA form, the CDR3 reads TGTGCCAGCAGTGTAGGGGGCTACACTGAAGCTTTCTTT.

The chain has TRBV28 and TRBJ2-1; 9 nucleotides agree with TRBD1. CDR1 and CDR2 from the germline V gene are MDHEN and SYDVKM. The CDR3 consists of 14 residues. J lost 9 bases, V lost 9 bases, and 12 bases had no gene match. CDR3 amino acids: CASGTGTGKFEQFF. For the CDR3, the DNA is TGTGCCAGTGGTACCGGGACAGGGAAGTTTGAGCAGTTCTTC. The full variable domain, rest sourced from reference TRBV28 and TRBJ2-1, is DVKVTQSSRYLVKRTGEKVFLECVQDMDHENMFWYRQDPGLGLRLIYFSYDVKMKEKGDIPEGYSVSREKKERFSLILESASTNQTSMYLCASGTGTGKFEQFFGPGTRLTVL.

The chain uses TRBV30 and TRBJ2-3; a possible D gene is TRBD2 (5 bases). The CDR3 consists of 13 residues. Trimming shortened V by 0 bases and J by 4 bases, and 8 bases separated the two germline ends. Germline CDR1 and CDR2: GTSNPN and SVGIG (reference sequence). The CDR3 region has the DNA TGTGCCTGGAGTGTAAGGCGGGCAGATACGCAGTATTTT. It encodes CAWSVRRADTQYF.

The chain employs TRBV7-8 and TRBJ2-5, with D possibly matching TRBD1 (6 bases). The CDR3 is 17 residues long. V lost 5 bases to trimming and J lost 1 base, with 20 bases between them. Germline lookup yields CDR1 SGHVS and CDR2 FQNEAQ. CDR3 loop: CASSPDQGSSGQETQYF. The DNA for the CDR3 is TGTGCCAGCAGCCCGGACCAGGGGTCCTCAGGCCAAGAGACCCAGTACTTC.

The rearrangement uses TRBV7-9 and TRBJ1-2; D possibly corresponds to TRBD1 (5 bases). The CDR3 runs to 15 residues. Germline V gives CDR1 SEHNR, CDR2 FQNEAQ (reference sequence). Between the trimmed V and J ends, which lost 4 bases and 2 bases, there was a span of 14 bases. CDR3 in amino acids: CASSSRGAENYGYTF. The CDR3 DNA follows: TGTGCCAGCAGCTCCCGCGGGGCCGAAAACTATGGCTACACCTTC.

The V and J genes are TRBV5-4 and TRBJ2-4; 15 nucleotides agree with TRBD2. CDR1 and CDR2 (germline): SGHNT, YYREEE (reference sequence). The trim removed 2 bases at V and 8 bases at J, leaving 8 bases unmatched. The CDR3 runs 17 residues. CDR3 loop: CASSLGLAGGISDIQYF. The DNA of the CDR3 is TGTGCCAGCAGCTTAGGACTAGCGGGGGGGATCTCTGACATTCAGTACTTC.

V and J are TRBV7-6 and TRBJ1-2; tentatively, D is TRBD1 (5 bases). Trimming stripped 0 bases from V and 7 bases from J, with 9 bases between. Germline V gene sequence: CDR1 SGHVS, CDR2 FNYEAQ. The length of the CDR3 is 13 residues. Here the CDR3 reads CASSLARQRGYTF. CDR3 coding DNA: TGTGCCAGCAGCTTAGCCCGACAGCGTGGCTACACCTTC.

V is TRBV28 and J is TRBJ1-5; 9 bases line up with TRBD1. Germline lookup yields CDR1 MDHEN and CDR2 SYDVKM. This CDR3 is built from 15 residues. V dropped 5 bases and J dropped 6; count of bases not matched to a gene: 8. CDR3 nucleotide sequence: TGTGCCAGCAGTCTACAGGGGGCATCGGCTCAGCCCCAGCATTTT. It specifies CASSLQGASAQPQHF.

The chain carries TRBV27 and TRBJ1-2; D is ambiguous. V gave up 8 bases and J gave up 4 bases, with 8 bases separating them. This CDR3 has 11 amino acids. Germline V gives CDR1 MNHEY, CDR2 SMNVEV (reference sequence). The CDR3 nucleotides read TGTGCCAGCGGAGTCGGCTATGGCTACACCTTC. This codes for CASGVGYGYTF.

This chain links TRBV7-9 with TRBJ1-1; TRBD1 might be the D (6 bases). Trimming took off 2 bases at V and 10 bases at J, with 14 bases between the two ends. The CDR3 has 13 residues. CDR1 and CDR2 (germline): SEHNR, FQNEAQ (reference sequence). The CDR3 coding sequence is TGTGCCAGCAGCTTAAGGCAGGACAGAGGAGCTTTCTTT. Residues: CASSLRQDRGAFF.

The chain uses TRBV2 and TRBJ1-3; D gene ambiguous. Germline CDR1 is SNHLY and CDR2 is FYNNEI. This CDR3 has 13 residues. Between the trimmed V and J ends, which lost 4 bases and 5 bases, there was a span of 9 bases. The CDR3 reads CASSASTRNTIYF. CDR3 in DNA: TGTGCCAGCAGTGCTTCAACGAGAAACACCATATATTTT.

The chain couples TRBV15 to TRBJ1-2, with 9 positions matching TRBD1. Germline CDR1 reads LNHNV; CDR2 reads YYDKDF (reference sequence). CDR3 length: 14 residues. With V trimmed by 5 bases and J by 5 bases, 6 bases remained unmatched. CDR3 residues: CATSQDRGWYGYTF. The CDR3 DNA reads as TGTGCCACCAGCCAAGACAGGGGGTGGTATGGCTACACCTTC.

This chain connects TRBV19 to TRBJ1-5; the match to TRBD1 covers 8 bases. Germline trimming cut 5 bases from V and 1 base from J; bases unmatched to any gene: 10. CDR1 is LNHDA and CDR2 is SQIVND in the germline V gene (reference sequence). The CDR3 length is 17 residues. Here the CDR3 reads CASSPMSGGASNQPQHF. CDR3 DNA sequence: TGTGCCAGTAGTCCAATGTCAGGGGGCGCAAGCAATCAGCCCCAGCATTTT.

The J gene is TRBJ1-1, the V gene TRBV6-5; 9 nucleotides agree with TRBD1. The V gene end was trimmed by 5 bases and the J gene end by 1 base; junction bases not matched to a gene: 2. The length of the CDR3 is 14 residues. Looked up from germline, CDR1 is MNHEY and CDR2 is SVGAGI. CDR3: CASSRDRANTEAFF. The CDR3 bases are TGTGCCAGCAGTCGGGACAGGGCGAACACTGAAGCTTTCTTT.

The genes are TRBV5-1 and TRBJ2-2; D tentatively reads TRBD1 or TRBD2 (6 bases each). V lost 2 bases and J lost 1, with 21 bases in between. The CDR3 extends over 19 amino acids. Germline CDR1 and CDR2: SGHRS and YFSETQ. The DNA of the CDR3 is TGCGCCAGCAGCTTCCTACAAAGTACAGGGAGGAAGAACACCGGGGAGCTGTTTTTT. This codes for CASSFLQSTGRKNTGELFF.

The CDR3 spells CASSPYRDKNTEAFF. The CDR3 DNA follows: TGTGCCAGCAGCCCCTACCGGGACAAGAACACTGAAGCTTTCTTT. The chain has TRBV4-2 and TRBJ1-1, with D possibly TRBD1 on 6 matching bases. The germline gives CDR1 LGHNA, CDR2 YNFKEQ. The CDR3 is made up of 15 amino acids. V was trimmed by 4 bases and J by 1 base, leaving 13 bases between them.

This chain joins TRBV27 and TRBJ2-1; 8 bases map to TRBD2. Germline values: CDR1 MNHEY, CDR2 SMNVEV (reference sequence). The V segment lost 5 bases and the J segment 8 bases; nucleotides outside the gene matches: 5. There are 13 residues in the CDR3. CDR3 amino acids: CASSVRGAYEQFF. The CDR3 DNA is TGTGCCAGCAGTGTGCGGGGGGCTTATGAGCAGTTCTTC.